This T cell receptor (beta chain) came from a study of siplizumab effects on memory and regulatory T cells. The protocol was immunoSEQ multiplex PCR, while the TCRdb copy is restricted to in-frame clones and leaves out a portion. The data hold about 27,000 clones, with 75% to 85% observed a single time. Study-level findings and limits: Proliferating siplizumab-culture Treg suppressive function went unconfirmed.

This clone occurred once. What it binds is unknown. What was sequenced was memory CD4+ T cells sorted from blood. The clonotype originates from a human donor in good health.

CDR3 bases: TGTGCCAGCAGCCCCAACCGACCGGGACAGGGGGGAAGTGGAGACAAAAACATTCAGTACTTC. Its translation is CASSPNRPGQGGSGDKNIQYF. The V gene is TRBV7-3, the J gene TRBJ2-4; 11 bases align to TRBD1. Germline assignment: CDR1 SGHTA and CDR2 FQGTGA. Trimming removed 5 bases from V and 3 bases from J; junction bases left unmatched: 21. The CDR3 contains 21 residues.